This TCR beta chain was sequenced during a study of graft-versus-host responses after intestinal transplantation. As for the study in general: Recipients underwent multivisceral, liver-intestinal, or isolated intestinal transplants. Anti-thymocyte globulin induction was given to all recipients, followed by tacrolimus and steroids for roughly 3 years.

This table comes from immunoSEQ multiplex PCR, and its TCRdb copy is limited to in-frame clones, with some not included. This repertoire shows about 88,000 clones, 94% found once; its top ten account for over 0.15%. Worth noting for this clone: What it recognizes is unknown.

CDR1 MNHEY and CDR2 SVGAGI come from the germline V gene. The V gene lost 7 bases and the J gene lost 11 bases, with 8 bases spanning the gap. The CDR3 runs to 10 residues. Study observations and caveats: GvH clones were identified in recipient marrow, with some first appearing in ileum or blood.

This chain uses TRBV6-5 with TRBJ1-4; unclear D gene. The source is a human donor who was the organ donor for an intestinal transplant. Sequenced here: unstimulated CD4+ T cells sorted from spleen or lymph node cells, sampled before transplant. The CDR3 is CASKEAKLFF. CDR3 sequence (DNA): TGTGCCAGCAAAGAGGCCAAACTGTTTTTT.